The next 21 T cell receptor beta chains were all read from a single sample in a study of PD-L1 blockade in urothelial cancer. The data were produced by immunoSEQ multiplex PCR, yet TCRdb's version contains in-frame clones alone and is incomplete. Of just over 35,000 clones detected, roughly 84% appear once; the ten largest clones hold about 10%. Time point denoted: peripheral blood 6 weeks after treatment start. The specimen was PBMCs, collected around atezolizumab (anti-PD-L1) treatment. These receptors all come from a man in his forties with urothelial cancer.

This CDR3 reads CASSGGDGGPRTYEQYF. The CDR3 nucleotides are TGTGCCAGCAGTGGGGGGGATGGGGGACCCCGCACCTACGAGCAGTACTTC. This rearrangement joins TRBV28 to TRBJ2-7, with 7 bases lining up with TRBD2. CDR1 and CDR2 (germline): MDHEN, SYDVKM. Trimming took 5 bases from V and 2 from J; bases not matched to a gene: 15. The CDR3 loop spans 17 amino acids.

This clone has a handful of counts. The chain joins TRBV7-9 to TRBJ2-1; unclear D gene. This CDR3 is 17 amino acids long. Germline V CDR1 and CDR2: SEHNR, FQNEAQ (reference sequence). V gave up 6 bases and J gave up 6 bases, with 24 bases separating them. In nucleotides, the CDR3 is TGTGCCAGCAGTCGAGAGGCTCGAGGTGAGGTAGGCAATGAGCAGTTCTTC. Translation gives CASSREARGEVGNEQFF.

This chain links TRBV5-1 with TRBJ2-4, with D tentatively TRBD1 (5 bases). The ends were cut back, 3 bases at V and 9 bases at J, with 19 bases in the middle. Per the germline V gene, CDR1 is SGHRS and CDR2 is YFSETQ. The CDR3 runs to 15 residues. The CDR3 is CASSSQGLRNGIQYF. CDR3 sequence (DNA): TGCGCCAGCAGCTCTCAGGGTCTTCGAAACGGCATTCAGTACTTC. The entire variable domain, with the rest obtained from reference TRBV5-1 and TRBJ2-4, is as follows: KAGVTQTPRYLIKTRGQQVTLSCSPISGHRSVSWYQQTPGQGLQFLFEYFSETQRNKGNFPGRFSGRQFSNSRSEMNVSTLELGDSALYLCASSSQGLRNGIQYFGAGTRLSVL.

V is TRBV27 and J is TRBJ2-1; perhaps TRBD1 as D (6 bases). CDR3 length equals 18 residues. Trimming stripped 4 bases from V and 2 bases from J, with 21 bases between. CDR1 and CDR2 (germline): MNHEY, SMNVEV (reference sequence). CDR3 coding DNA: TGTGCCAGCAGTTCACACAATAGGGGAGAGGGGGCCTACAATGAGCAGTTCTTC. Translation: CASSSHNRGEGAYNEQFF.

The chain employs TRBV27 and TRBJ2-1; weak D call: TRBD2 (7 bases). V was clipped by 2 bases and J by 0 bases, with 11 bases between them. CDR1 is MNHEY, CDR2 SMNVEV, per germline (reference sequence). The CDR3 has 16 amino acids. The DNA of the CDR3 is TGTGCCAGCAGTTTAGAAGGGGGGGGCTCCTACAATGAGCAGTTCTTC. Translating it yields CASSLEGGGSYNEQFF.

V and J are TRBV10-3 and TRBJ2-5; tentative D call: TRBD1 (6 bases). In germline, CDR1 is ENHRY, CDR2 SYGVKD. V dropped 2 bases and J dropped 0 bases, with 10 bases sitting between them. CDR3 length: 15 residues. The CDR3: CAISEGGLDQETQYF. The CDR3 coding sequence is TGTGCCATCAGTGAGGGGGGCCTAGACCAAGAGACCCAGTACTTC.

The rearrangement uses TRBV30 and TRBJ2-2; D may be TRBD1 (5 bases). V was shortened by 4 bases and J by 3 bases, with 9 bases between the two germline ends. Germline CDR1 is GTSNPN and CDR2 is SVGIG (reference sequence). CDR3 size: 13 residues. The CDR3 reads CAWKYRHTGELFF. The CDR3 DNA reads as TGTGCCTGGAAGTACAGGCACACCGGGGAGCTGTTTTTT.

The J gene is TRBJ2-2, the V gene TRBV9, with a tentative D call TRBD1 (5 bases). CDR1 SGDLS and CDR2 YYNGEE come from the germline V gene. There are 16 residues in the CDR3. Trimming shortened V by 4 bases and J by 2 bases, and 15 bases separated the two germline ends. The CDR3: CASSPGDSLNTGELFF. DNA of the CDR3: TGTGCCAGCAGCCCTGGCGACAGCCTAAACACCGGGGAGCTGTTTTTT.

This clone occurred a few times. The V gene is TRBV6-5, the J gene TRBJ1-4, with 9 bases matching TRBD1. V gave up 11 bases and J gave up 8 bases; unmatched junction bases: 9. The CDR3 covers 13 residues. The germline CDR1 and CDR2 sequences are MNHEY and SVGAGI. This chain's CDR3 is CAAPGQGNEKLFF. For the CDR3, the DNA is TGTGCCGCCCCGGGACAGGGTAACGAAAAACTGTTTTTT.

The chain links TRBV7-3 to TRBJ2-3; 10 positions match TRBD2. Germline V gene sequence: CDR1 SGHTA, CDR2 FQGTGA. Trimming at V came to 3 bases and at J to 2 bases, leaving 11 bases not matched to a gene. This CDR3 has 18 residues. The CDR3 protein is CASSFRPSTSGFTDTQYF. The CDR3 nucleotides read TGTGCCAGCAGCTTCCGGCCTTCGACTAGCGGGTTCACAGATACGCAGTATTTT.

This chain uses TRBV11-3 with TRBJ2-1; a weak D match, TRBD1 (6 bases). CDR1 and CDR2 from the germline V gene are SGHNT and YENEEA. The germline V and J ends were trimmed by 5 bases and 0 bases, with 14 bases remaining between them. The CDR3 is 16 amino acids. The CDR3 sequence is CASSLRQASSYNEQFF. The CDR3 nucleotides read TGTGCCAGCAGCCTTCGACAGGCAAGCTCCTACAATGAGCAGTTCTTC.

This chain connects TRBV30 to TRBJ2-1, with 8 bases identical to TRBD2. V lost 2 bases, J lost 10 bases, and 7 bases stayed unmatched. CDR3 size: 13 residues. Germline values: CDR1 GTSNPN, CDR2 SVGIG (reference sequence). The DNA for the CDR3 is TGTGCCTGGAGTACGGGAGGGGCCTCCGAGCAGTTCTTC. This translates into CAWSTGGASEQFF.

This clone was observed a handful of times. The gene calls are TRBV14 and TRBJ1-1; 7 bases agree with TRBD1. CDR3 length: 13 residues. V was clipped by 1 base and J by 5 bases; unmatched bases: 1. Germline loops: CDR1 SGHDN, CDR2 FVKESK. The CDR3 DNA sequence: TGTGCCAGCAGCCAAGGGACAGGAACTGAAGCTTTCTTT. It encodes CASSQGTGTEAFF.

The chain employs TRBV25-1 and TRBJ2-7; 10 nucleotides align to TRBD1. The CDR3 loop spans 17 amino acids. J lost 5 bases, V lost 2 bases, and 12 bases had no gene match. Germline CDR1 MGHDK, CDR2 SYGVNS. The CDR3 DNA follows: TGTGCCAGCAGTGAAATGACGCGGGGACAGGGGCACGACGAGCAGTACTTC. Translating gives CASSEMTRGQGHDEQYF.

The V call is TRBV19, the J call TRBJ1-1; 7 nucleotides agree with TRBD1. This CDR3 is 18 amino acids long. Germline CDR1 reads LNHDA; CDR2 reads SQIVND (reference sequence). After removal of 6 bases from V and 5 bases from J, the junction contained 21 bases not matched to a gene. The CDR3 DNA sequence: TGTGCCAGTAGGCCGGCGGCGATACAACAGGGGCGCAATACTGAAGCTTTCTTT. Amino acid sequence: CASRPAAIQQGRNTEAFF.

The chain uses TRBV28 and TRBJ2-1; maybe TRBD1 (6 bases). Trimming cost V 5 bases and J 5 bases, with 13 bases left between them. This CDR3 has 14 residues. The germline V gene encodes CDR1 MDHEN and CDR2 SYDVKM. In nucleotides, the CDR3 is TGTGCCAGCAGTGGACAGCCGTACAACAATGAGCAGTTCTTC. It translates to CASSGQPYNNEQFF.

CDR3 in amino acids: CAWSRGDTQYF. CDR3 in DNA: TGTGCCTGGAGTAGGGGAGATACGCAGTATTTT. This chain connects TRBV30 to TRBJ2-3; a possible D gene is TRBD1 (5 bases). CDR3 size: 11 residues. Between the trimmed V and J ends, which lost 2 bases and 5 bases, there was a span of 5 bases. Germline V gene lookup returns CDR1 GTSNPN and CDR2 SVGIG (reference sequence).

The V and J genes are TRBV28 and TRBJ2-1, with TRBD2 identical over 12 bases. J gave up 1 base and V 6 bases, and 10 bases lay outside the gene matches. Per the germline V gene, CDR1 is MDHEN and CDR2 is SYDVKM. This CDR3 spans 18 amino acids. CDR3 residues: CASSGLAGPHGSYNEQFF. DNA for the CDR3: TGTGCCAGCAGCGGACTAGCGGGACCCCATGGGTCCTACAATGAGCAGTTCTTC. Using reference TRBV28 and TRBJ2-1 for the parts outside the CDR3, the full variable domain is DVKVTQSSRYLVKRTGEKVFLECVQDMDHENMFWYRQDPGLGLRLIYFSYDVKMKEKGDIPEGYSVSREKKERFSLILESASTNQTSMYLCASSGLAGPHGSYNEQFFGPGTRLTVL.

The chain combines TRBV18 with TRBJ1-1; 7 bases align to TRBD1. CDR3 length: 13 residues. Germline V gene sequence: CDR1 KGHSH, CDR2 LQKENI. J lost 4 bases, V lost 4 bases, and 3 bases had no gene match. This CDR3 is CASSQDRTTEAFF. CDR3 bases: TGTGCCAGCTCACAGGACAGGACCACTGAAGCTTTCTTT.

The CDR3 protein is CAWGLHRGNTIYF. CDR3 nucleotide sequence: TGTGCCTGGGGCCTCCACCGTGGAAACACCATATATTTT. V gene TRBV30 combines with J gene TRBJ1-3, with unresolved D. CDR1 is GTSNPN, CDR2 SVGIG, per germline (reference sequence). The CDR3 sequence is 13 residues long. V shed 5 bases and J shed 3 bases, with 11 bases lying between them.

The chain joins TRBV27 to TRBJ1-1; tentative D call: TRBD1 (5 bases). In germline, CDR1 is MNHEY, CDR2 SMNVEV (reference sequence). The V and J ends lost 0 bases and 8 bases respectively, with 19 bases between them. The CDR3 is 16 residues long. CDR3 bases: TGTGCCAGCAGTTTATCGAAAATGGATAGGGGAAAGGAAGCTTTCTTT. Amino acid sequence: CASSLSKMDRGKEAFF.